The present T cell receptor beta chain was sequenced within a study of regulatory T cells in long-lasting Graves disease. Arm-PCR of CDR3 regions and iRepertoire HTBI primers were the basis on which TCR beta libraries were built. Using its own MiXCR run on the multiplex PCR reads, TCRdb lists one record per CDR3 protein. The table has about 560,000 distinct CDR3 sequences, around 15% seen once. Time point meaning: newly diagnosed GD, antithyroid drugs for less than 3 months. Generation of the TCR library employed RNA extracted from PBMCs. This clonotype was found a few times. One junction end does not reproduce the germline sequence, and a read error may be involved. These data were likewise used in another study, on T cells in Graves' hyperthyroidism and ophthalmopathy.

This sequence was found in a man aged 18-30 years with Graves disease. Specimen: peripheral blood mononuclear cells (PBMCs), collected at new diagnosis, from a patient treated with antithyroid drugs.

CDR3 in DNA: TGTGCCAGCAGCTTGGTCAGGGGCGAGCGGTACTTC. It translates to CASSLVRGERYF. This rearrangement joins TRBV5-6 to TRBJ2-7, with a weak D call TRBD1 (6 bases). The CDR3 has 12 amino acids. Germline V gives CDR1 SGHDT, CDR2 YYEEEE.